This record looks at one T cell receptor beta chain sequence and its context. The data originate from a study of blood T cells in healthy people across ages. A second PCR of about 7 to 12 cycles used a sample-barcoded 5' primer and a J-beta primer mix. No fewer than 2.5 million CDR3-containing paired-end reads came from each sample. TCRdb independently ran MiXCR on the 5' RACE reads; one entry per CDR3 protein. The profile covers around 800,000 distinct CDR3 sequences, with approximately 24% appearing a single time and 3% taken by the ten largest. Germline loops: CDR1 MNHEY, CDR2 SMNVEV (reference sequence). This CDR3 comprises 14 residues. Roughly 9.8 milliliters of peripheral blood were drawn from each donor. The sample was also reused in another study, on T cells of mothers and their children. As that report states: The entire RNA extract went into cDNA synthesis at 1.5 ug per 15 ul. The study found thymic selection shapes TCR recombination output similarly in related and unrelated pairs.

The receptor's source is a boy aged 5-17 years in good health. Sequencing input: blood. The chain uses TRBV27 and TRBJ2-5, with D possibly being TRBD2 (5 bases). The J call is in doubt because the DNA end fits TRBJ2-7 better. In DNA, the CDR3 is TGTGCCAGCAGTTCGAGGGATGACTCCTACGAGCAGTACTTC. Translated: CASSSRDDSYEQYF.